A selection of T cell receptor beta chains follows, all from one sample in a study of T cell repertoires in cytomegalovirus infection. TCRdb re-analysed the reads in MiXCR, keeping a single row per CDR3 protein. This table has about 490,000 distinct CDR3 sequences, about 25% appearing once. The sequenced sample consisted of PBMCs. The receptors derive from a human donor in good health (CMV status not recorded). Some clones in this sample may be carry-over from other donors' samples. The CDR3 runs from the conserved cysteine through the conserved F or W. Each record gives: V gene, CDR3 protein.

v_gene: TRBV6-8; CDR3aa: CASNKPGVTEAFF
v_gene: TRBV4-1; CDR3aa: CASSQETHYNEQFF
v_gene: TRBV7-6; CDR3aa: CASSLWEGMKSGELFF
v_gene: TRBV11-2; CDR3aa: CASSLKQYMNTEAFF
v_gene: TRBV5-5; CDR3aa: CASSKLAGVQETQYF
v_gene: TRBV4-1; CDR3aa: CASSQGQGNNSPLHF
v_gene: TRBV4-2; CDR3aa: CASRTVDGGAVGYTF
v_gene: TRBV4-1; CDR3aa: CASSQDRRGKETQYF
v_gene: TRBV13; CDR3aa: CASSIAGGSNEQFF
v_gene: TRBV7-8; CDR3aa: CASSSHRVTNEKLFF
v_gene: TRBV7-2; CDR3aa: CASSRRQGNTEAFF
v_gene: TRBV5-4; CDR3aa: CASSWPSRDTQYF
v_gene: TRBV30; CDR3aa: CAWRGGGRALTGELFF
v_gene: TRBV5-6; CDR3aa: CASSLALAGGDEQFF
v_gene: TRBV7-2; CDR3aa: CASSRVGKGEGQPQHF
v_gene: TRBV6-6; CDR3aa: CASGSLVGNTIYF
v_gene: TRBV18; CDR3aa: CASSPPSKWDNEQFF
v_gene: TRBV12-3/TRBV12-4; CDR3aa: CASSRTGGPIAKNIQYF
v_gene: TRBV7-3; CDR3aa: CASSLMGGVRATYNEQFF
v_gene: TRBV19; CDR3aa: CASSTRGQDGYTF
v_gene: TRBV4-1; CDR3aa: CASSQVEGGEQYF
v_gene: TRBV20-1; CDR3aa: CSGNLAGGYDNEQFF
v_gene: TRBV25-1; CDR3aa: CASSESGRKTEAFF
v_gene: TRBV6-5; CDR3aa: CASRPFLAGGWNEQFF
v_gene: TRBV7-8; CDR3aa: CASSRQAGAGNEQFF
v_gene: TRBV6-1; CDR3aa: CASSTSGRTDEQFF
v_gene: TRBV6-6; CDR3aa: CASSYTGQGGNQPQHF
v_gene: TRBV7-9; CDR3aa: CASSPPGGQGVYEQYF
v_gene: TRBV12-3/TRBV12-4; CDR3aa: CASSLQGAGTEAFF
v_gene: TRBV11-3; CDR3aa: CASRRSGVYNEQFF
v_gene: TRBV2; CDR3aa: CASPQRRASGSNTQYF
v_gene: TRBV19; CDR3aa: CASSIQGFGNTIYF
v_gene: TRBV6-5; CDR3aa: CATSLGQGQPQHF
v_gene: TRBV12-3/TRBV12-4; CDR3aa: CASSARGSGNQPQHF
v_gene: TRBV7-2; CDR3aa: CASSLVGGDQPQHF
v_gene: TRBV11-2; CDR3aa: CASSSRGGLGETQYF
v_gene: TRBV7-2; CDR3aa: CASSPGSAEHSYEQYF
v_gene: TRBV27; CDR3aa: CASSFTRQGGEQFF
v_gene: TRBV4-1; CDR3aa: CASSQKASGTYDTQYF
v_gene: TRBV12-3/TRBV12-4; CDR3aa: CASSFSESNQPQHF
v_gene: TRBV7-9; CDR3aa: CASSLALGLGMTGELFF
v_gene: TRBV7-4; CDR3aa: CASSLALEGGNIQYF
v_gene: TRBV7-2; CDR3aa: CASSPAGTGFQPQHF
v_gene: TRBV4-3; CDR3aa: CASSQDLPWDSYTDTQYF
v_gene: TRBV4-3; CDR3aa: CASSQVAISEQYF
v_gene: TRBV7-2; CDR3aa: CASTLAGRGGEQYF
v_gene: TRBV9; CDR3aa: CASTLGTGEFTDTQYF
v_gene: TRBV7-6; CDR3aa: CASSLNAGTSGLSYEQYF
v_gene: TRBV2; CDR3aa: CASSHPGLAGGFYEQYF